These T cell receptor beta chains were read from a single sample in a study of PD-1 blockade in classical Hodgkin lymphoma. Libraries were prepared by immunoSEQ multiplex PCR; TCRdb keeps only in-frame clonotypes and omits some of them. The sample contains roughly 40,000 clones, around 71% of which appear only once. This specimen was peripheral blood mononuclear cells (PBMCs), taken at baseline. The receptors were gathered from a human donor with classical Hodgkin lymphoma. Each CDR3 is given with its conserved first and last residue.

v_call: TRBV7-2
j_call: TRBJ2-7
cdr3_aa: CASSLWTGSGMDQYF

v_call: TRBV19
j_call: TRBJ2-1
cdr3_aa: CASNPSRQAYEQFF

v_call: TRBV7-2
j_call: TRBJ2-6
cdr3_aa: CASSLPGVGANVLTF

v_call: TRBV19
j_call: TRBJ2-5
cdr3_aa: CASSQGLAGPQETQYF

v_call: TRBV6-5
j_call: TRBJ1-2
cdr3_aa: CASSYSDRGPYGYTF

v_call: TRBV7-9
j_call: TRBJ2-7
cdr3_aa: CASSLGESSFYEQYF

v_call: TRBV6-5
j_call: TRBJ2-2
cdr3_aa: CASSIRIAGELFF

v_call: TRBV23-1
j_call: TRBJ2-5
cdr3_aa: CASSHRGAGETQYF

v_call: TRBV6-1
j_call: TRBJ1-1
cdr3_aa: CASTFYRGLNTEAFF

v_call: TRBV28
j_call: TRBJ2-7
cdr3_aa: CASSPGTGRAYEQYF

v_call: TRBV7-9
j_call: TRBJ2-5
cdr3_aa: CASSLVESQETQYF

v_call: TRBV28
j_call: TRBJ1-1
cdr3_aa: CASSLGAAEAFF

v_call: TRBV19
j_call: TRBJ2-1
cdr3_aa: CASSTGLAGAASPEQFF

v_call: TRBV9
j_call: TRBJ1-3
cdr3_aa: CASSVAGETGNTIYF

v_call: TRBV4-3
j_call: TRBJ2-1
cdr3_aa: CASSQDGNRLNEQFF

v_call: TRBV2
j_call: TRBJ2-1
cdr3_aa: CASSHSGALPEQFF

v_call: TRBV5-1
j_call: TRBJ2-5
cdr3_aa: CASSPNPQGRETQYF

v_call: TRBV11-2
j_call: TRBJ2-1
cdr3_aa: CASSLSGDEQFF

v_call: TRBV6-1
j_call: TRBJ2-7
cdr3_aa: CASNLGKGPYEQYF

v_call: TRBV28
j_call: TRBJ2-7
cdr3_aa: CASRRKGREQYF

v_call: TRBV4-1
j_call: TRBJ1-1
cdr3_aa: CASSQGGFGTEAFF

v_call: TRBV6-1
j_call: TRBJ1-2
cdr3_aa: CASSRPSYGYTF

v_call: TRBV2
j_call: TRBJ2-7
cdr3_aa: CASSPGMANYEQYF

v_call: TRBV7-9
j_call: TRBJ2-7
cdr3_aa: CASSSSGGASYEQYF

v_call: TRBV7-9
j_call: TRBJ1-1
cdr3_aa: CASSLDGGTEAFF

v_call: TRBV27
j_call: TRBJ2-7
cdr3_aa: CASTSGTSGYEQYF

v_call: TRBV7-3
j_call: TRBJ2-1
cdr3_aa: CASSLQGGNEQFF

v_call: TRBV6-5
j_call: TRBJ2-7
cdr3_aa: CASSPSQQGRYEQYF

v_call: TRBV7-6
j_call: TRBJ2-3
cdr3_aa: CASSIGTSVGTDTQYF

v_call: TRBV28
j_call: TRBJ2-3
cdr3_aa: CASSTGGVSTDTQYF

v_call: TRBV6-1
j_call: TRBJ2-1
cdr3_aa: CASSEQTGQGNEQFF

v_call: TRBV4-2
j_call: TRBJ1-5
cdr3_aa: CASSQASDSNQPQHF

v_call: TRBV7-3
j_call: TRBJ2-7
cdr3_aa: CASSSGTGSSYEQYF

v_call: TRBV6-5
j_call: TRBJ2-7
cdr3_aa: CASSYSGGVDEQYF

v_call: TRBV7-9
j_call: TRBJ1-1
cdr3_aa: CASSRGTTEAFF

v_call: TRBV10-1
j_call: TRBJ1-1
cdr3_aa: CASSESSRGTNTEAFF

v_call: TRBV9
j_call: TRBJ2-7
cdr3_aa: CASSVTGGSYEQYF

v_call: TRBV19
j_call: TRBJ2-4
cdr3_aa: CATVGAGKNIQYF

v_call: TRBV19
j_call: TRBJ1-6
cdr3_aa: CASSGRVTDPNSPLHF

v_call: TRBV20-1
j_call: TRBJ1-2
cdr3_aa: CSRWADYGYTF

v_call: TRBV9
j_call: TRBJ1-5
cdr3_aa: CASSVGQGNQPQHF

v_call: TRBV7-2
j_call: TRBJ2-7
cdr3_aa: CASTLPAPYYEQYF

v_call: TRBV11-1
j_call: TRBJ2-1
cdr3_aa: CASRGSLSDEQFF

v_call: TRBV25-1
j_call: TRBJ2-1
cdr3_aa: CASRGLTGVRIDEQFF

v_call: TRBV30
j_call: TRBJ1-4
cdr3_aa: CASRAPGFATNEKLFF

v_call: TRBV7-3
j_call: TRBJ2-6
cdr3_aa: CASSYTGGAGANVLTF

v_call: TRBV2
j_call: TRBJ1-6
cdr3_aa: CASGGGQNSPLHF

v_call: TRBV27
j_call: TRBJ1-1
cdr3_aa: CASSSFHRGNTEAFF

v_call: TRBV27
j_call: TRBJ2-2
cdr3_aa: CASRPGRENTGELFF

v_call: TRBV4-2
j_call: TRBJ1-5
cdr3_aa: CASSQVRPDSNQPQHF

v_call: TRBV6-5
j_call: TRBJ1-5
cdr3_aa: CASSPGGYQPQHF